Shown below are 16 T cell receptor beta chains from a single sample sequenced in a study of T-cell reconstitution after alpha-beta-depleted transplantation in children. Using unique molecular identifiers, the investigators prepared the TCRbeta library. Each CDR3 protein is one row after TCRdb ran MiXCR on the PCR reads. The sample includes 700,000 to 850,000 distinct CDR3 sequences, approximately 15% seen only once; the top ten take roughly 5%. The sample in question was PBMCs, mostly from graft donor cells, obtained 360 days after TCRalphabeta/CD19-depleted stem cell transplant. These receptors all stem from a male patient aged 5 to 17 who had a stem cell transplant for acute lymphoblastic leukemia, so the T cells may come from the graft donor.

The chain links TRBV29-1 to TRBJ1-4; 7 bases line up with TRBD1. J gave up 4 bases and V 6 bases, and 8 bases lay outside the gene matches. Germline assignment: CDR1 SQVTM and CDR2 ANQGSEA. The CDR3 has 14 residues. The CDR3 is CSVRGQASNEKLFF. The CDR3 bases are TGCAGCGTGCGAGGACAGGCCAGTAATGAAAAACTGTTTTTT.

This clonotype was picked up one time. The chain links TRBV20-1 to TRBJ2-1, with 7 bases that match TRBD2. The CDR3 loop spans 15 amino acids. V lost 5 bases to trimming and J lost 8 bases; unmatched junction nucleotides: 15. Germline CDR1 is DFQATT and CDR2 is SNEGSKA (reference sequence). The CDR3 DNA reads TGCAGTGCTGGGCGGGCGGGAGAATCACCCTATGAGCAGTTCTTC. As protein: CSAGRAGESPYEQFF.

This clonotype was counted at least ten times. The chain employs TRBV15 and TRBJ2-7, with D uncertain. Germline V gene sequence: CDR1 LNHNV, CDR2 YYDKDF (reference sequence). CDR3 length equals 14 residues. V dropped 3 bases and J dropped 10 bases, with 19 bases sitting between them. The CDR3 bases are TGTGCCACCAGCAGTACCCGCCGGGCCCCCAATCAGTACTTC. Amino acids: CATSSTRRAPNQYF.

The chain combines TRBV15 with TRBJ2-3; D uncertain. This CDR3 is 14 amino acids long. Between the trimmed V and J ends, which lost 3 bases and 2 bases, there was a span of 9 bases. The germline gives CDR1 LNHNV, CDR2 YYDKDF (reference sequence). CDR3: CATSRSQYTDTQYF. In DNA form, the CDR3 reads TGTGCCACCAGCAGGTCACAGTACACAGATACGCAGTATTTT.

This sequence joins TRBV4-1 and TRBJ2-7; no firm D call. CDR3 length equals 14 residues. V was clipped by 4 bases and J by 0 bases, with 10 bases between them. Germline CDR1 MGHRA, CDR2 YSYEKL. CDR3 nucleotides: TGCGCCAGCAGCCGCGACACGGTCTCCTACGAGCAGTACTTC. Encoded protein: CASSRDTVSYEQYF.

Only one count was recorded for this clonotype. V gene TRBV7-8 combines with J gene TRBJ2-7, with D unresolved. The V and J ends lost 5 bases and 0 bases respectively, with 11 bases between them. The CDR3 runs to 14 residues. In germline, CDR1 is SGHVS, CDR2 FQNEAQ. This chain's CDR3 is CASSPLRNSYEQYF. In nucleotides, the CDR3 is TGTGCCAGCAGCCCTTTGCGTAACTCCTACGAGCAGTACTTC.

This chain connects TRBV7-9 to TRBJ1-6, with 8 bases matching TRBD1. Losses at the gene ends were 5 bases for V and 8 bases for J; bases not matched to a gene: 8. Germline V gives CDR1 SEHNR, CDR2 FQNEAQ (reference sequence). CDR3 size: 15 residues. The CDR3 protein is CASSARDRIDSPLHF. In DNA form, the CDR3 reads TGTGCCAGCAGCGCCCGGGACAGGATTGATTCACCCCTCCACTTT.

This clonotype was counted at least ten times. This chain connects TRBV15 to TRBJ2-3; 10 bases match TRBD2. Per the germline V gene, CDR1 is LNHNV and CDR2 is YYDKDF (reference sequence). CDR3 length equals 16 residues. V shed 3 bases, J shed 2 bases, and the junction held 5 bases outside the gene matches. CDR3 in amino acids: CATSRGTSANTDTQYF. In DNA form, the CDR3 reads TGTGCCACCAGCAGGGGGACTAGCGCTAACACAGATACGCAGTATTTT.

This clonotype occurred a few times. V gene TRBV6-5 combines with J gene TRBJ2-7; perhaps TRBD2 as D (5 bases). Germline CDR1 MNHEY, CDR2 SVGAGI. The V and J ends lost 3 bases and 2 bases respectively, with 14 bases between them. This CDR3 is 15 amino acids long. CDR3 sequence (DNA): TGTGCCAGCAGTTATGCGGACTTTTTAACCTACGAGCAGTACTTC. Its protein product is CASSYADFLTYEQYF.

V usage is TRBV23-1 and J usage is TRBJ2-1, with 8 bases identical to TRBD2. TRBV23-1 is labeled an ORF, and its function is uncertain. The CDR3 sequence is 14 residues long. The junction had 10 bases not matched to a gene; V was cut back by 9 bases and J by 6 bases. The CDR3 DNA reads TGCGCCAGTGGGACTAGGGTGCTCCCCAATGAGCAGTTCTTC. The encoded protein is CASGTRVLPNEQFF.

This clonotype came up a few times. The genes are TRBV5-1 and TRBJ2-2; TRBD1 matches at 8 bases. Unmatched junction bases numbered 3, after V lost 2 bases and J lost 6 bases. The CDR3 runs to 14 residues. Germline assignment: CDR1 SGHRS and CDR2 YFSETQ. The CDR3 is CASSFRTGPGELFF. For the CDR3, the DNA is TGCGCCAGCAGCTTCCGGACAGGGCCCGGGGAGCTGTTTTTT.

CDR3 amino acids: CATRQGSGTEAFF. The CDR3 DNA reads TGTGCCACTCGACAGGGGAGTGGAACTGAAGCTTTCTTT. The chain employs TRBV24-1 and TRBJ1-1, with 8 bases matching TRBD1. From germline, CDR1 is KGHDR and CDR2 SFDVKD. V was clipped by 10 bases and J by 5 bases; unmatched bases: 8. This CDR3 has 13 amino acids.

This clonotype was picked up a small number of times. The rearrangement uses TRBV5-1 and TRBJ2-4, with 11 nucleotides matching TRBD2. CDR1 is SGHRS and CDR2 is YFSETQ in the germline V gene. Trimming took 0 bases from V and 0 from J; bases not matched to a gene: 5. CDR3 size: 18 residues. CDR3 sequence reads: CASSLGTSGLLAKNIQYF. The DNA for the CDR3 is TGCGCCAGCAGCTTGGGGACTAGCGGGCTGTTAGCCAAAAACATTCAGTACTTC. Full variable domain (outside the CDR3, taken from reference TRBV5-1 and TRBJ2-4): KAGVTQTPRYLIKTRGQQVTLSCSPISGHRSVSWYQQTPGQGLQFLFEYFSETQRNKGNFPGRFSGRQFSNSRSEMNVSTLELGDSALYLCASSLGTSGLLAKNIQYFGAGTRLSVL.

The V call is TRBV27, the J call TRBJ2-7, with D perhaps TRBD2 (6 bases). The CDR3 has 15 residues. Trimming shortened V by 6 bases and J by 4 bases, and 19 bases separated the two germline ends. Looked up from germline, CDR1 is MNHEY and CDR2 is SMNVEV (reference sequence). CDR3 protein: CASSLSGGEGYEQYF. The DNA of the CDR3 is TGTGCCAGCAGCCTCTCGGGCGGGGAAGGTTACGAGCAGTACTTC.

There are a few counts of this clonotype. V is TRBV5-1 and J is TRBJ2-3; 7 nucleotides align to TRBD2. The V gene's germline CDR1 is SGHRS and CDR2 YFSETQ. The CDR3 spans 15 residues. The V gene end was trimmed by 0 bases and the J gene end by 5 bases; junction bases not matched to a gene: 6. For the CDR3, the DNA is TGCGCCAGCAGCTTGGCCTGGCGGGAGCTAGATACGCAGTATTTT. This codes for CASSLAWRELDTQYF.

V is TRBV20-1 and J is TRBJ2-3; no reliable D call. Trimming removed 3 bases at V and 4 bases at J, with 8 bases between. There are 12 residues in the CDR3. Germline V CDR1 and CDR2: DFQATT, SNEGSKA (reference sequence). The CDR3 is CSASPHSDTQYF. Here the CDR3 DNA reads TGCAGTGCTAGTCCGCACTCAGATACGCAGTATTTT.